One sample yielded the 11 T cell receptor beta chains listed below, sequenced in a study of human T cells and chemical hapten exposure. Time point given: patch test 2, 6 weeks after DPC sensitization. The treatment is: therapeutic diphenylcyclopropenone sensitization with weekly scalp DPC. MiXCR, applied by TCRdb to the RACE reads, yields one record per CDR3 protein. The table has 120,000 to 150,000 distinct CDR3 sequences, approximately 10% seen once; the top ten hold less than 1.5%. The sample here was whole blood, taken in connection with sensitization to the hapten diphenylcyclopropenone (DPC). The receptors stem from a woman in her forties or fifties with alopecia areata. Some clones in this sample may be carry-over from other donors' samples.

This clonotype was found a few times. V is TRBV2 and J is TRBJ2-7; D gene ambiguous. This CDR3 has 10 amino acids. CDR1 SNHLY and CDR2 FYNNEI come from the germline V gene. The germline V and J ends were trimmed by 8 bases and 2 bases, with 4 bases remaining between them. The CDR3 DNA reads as TGTGCCAGCGGACCCTACGAGCAGTACTTC. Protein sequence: CASGPYEQYF.

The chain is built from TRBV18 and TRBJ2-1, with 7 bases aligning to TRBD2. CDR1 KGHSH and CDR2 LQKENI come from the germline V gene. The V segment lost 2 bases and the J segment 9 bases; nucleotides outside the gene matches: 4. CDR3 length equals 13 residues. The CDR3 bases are TGTGCCAGCTCACCAGGACTAGAGAGTGAGCAGTTCTTC. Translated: CASSPGLESEQFF.

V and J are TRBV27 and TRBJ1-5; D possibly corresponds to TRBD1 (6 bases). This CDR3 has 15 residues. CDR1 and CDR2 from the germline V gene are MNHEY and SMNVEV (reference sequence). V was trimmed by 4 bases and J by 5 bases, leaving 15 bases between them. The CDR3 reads CASSSGVVGDQPQHF. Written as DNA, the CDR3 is TGTGCCAGCAGTTCAGGGGTTGTGGGCGATCAGCCCCAGCATTTT.

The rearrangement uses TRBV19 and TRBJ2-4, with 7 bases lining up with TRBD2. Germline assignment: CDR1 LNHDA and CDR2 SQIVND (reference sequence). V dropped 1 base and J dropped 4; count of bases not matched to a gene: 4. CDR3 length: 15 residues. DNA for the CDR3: TGTGCCAGTAGTATAGCGGCTAGCGGAAAAAACATTCAGTACTTC. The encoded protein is CASSIAASGKNIQYF. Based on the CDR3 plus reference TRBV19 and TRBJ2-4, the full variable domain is DGGITQSPKYLFRKEGQNVTLSCEQNLNHDAMYWYRQDPGQGLRLIYYSQIVNDFQKGDIAEGYSVSREKKESFPLTVTSAQKNPTAFYLCASSIAASGKNIQYFGAGTRLSVL.

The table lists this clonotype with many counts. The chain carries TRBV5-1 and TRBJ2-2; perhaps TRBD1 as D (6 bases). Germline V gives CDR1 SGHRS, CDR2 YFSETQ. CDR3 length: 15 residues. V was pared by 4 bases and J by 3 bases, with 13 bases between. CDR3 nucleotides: TGCGCCAGCAGCCCCCTGGGGGCGGACACCGGGGAGCTGTTTTTT. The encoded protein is CASSPLGADTGELFF.

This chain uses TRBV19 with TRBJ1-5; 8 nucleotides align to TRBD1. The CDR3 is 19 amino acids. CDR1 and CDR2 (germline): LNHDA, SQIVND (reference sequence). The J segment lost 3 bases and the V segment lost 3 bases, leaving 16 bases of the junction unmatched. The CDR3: CASSIPLNRQGRVNQPQHF. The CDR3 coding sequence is TGTGCCAGTAGTATCCCCTTAAATCGACAGGGGAGGGTCAATCAGCCCCAGCATTTT.

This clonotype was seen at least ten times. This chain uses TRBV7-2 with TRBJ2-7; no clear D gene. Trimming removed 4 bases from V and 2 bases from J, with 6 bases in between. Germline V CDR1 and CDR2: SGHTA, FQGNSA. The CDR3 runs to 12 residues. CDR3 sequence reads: CASSYVTYEQYF. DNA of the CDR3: TGTGCCAGCAGCTACGTAACCTACGAGCAGTACTTC.

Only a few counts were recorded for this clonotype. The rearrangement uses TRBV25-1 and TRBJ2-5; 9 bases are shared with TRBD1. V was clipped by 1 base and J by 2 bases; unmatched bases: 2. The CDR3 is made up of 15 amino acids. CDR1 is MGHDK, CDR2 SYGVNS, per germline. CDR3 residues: CASSEWGQGQETQYF. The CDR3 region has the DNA TGTGCCAGCAGTGAATGGGGACAGGGACAAGAGACCCAGTACTTC.

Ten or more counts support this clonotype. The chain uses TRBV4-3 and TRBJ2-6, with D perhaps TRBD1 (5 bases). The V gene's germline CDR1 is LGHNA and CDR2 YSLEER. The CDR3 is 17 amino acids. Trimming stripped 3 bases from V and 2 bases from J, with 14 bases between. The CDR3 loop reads CASSQNLQGPGANVLTF. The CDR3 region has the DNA TGCGCCAGCAGCCAGAACCTTCAGGGCCCTGGGGCCAACGTCCTGACTTTC.

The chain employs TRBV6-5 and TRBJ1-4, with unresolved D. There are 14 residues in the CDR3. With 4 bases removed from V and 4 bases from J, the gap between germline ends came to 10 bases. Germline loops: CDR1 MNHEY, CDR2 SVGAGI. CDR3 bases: TGTGCCAGCAGTTTCGCGCCAGTTAATGAAAAACTGTTTTTT. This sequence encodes CASSFAPVNEKLFF.

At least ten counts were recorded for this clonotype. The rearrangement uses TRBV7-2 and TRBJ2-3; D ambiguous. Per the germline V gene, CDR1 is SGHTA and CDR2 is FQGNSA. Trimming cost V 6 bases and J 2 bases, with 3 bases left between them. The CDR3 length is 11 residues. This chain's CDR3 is CASRNTDTQYF. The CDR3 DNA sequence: TGTGCCAGCAGGAACACAGATACGCAGTATTTT.